This TCR beta chain was recovered during a study of Graves' ophthalmopathy and Graves' hyperthyroidism (dated by TCRdb to 2017 to 2018). For context, the study as a whole: Peripheral blood was collected before any treatment was given, at the time of initial diagnosis. TCR beta repertoire signatures were used to distinguish Graves' ophthalmopathy from Graves' hyperthyroidism and to predict progression to ophthalmopathy. In total, some 140 blood samples were TCR-sequenced: fewer than 50 ophthalmopathy, approximately 80 hyperthyroidism and around 17 hyperthyroidism-to-ophthalmopathy patients. To explore V-J signatures distinguishing ophthalmopathy from hyperthyroidism, a discovery set of approximately 100 patients (about 41 ophthalmopathy, 57 stable hyperthyroidism) was enrolled. The independent validation cohort included 18 to 20 hyperthyroidism patients plus 17 patients who later progressed from hyperthyroidism to ophthalmopathy. In several hyperthyroidism patients, the T-cell repertoire of thyroid tissue was compared with the T-cell repertoire of blood. After sampling, hyperthyroidism patients received methimazole starting at 30 mg daily, and ophthalmopathy patients received high-dose intravenous methylprednisolone. For training and testing, the 100 or so patients in the discovery cohort were randomly divided in a 7:3 ratio.

Hyperthyroidism was considered stable if no progression to ophthalmopathy occurred within 18 months of follow-up. The hyperthyroidism patients were 18 to 65 years old and newly diagnosed, with a disease duration of less than 2 months. Patients with other autoimmune diseases, uncontrolled infections, pregnancy or lactation were excluded. Diagnosis relied on clinical symptoms, serum thyroxine, TRAb, thyroid ultrasound and orbital computed tomography. PBMCs were isolated from 7.5 to 10 ml of fresh peripheral blood by Ficoll-Paque density gradient centrifugation. Trizol reagent was used to extract the total RNA, and its quality was then checked on an Agilent 2100 Bioanalyzer. This clonotype was detected ten times or more. It has no known antigen specificity. No clone much larger than this one lies a single base away; base qualities are absent. TCR beta CDR3 regions were amplified from RNA transcripts for repertoire sequencing. HTBI primers and the Qiagen OneStep RT-PCR kit were used in a first-round RT-PCR, which was followed by a second-round multiplex PCR, size selection and purification. Libraries were sequenced paired-end with 100 bp reads on an Illumina HiSeq2000. Under the source paper's analysis protocol: SOAPnuke was used to process the reads, throwing out any read that had adapters, had uncalled bases, had a mean Phred below 15, or lacked an exact constant-primer or identifier match. High-quality paired reads were merged with COPE v1.2.5. Each unique nucleotide sequence was treated as a clonotype, and MiTCR v1.1 was used to align the clonotypes to the IMGT TRB V, D and J references. The analysis was limited to V-J combinations with a frequency above 0.0001, which together covered approximately 99% of the repertoires. For each V-J combination, a TCR clonal expansion and chaos score was defined as the ratio of F50 clonal expansion to chaos observed in the TCRdist matrix. Features were reduced by Welch's t-statistics and random forest to some 13 V-J combinations, which fed a naive Bayes classifier. The similarity between thyroid and blood repertoires was quantified using the Morisita-Horn index. TCRdb applied fastp at Q25 and MiXCR to the public reads, then kept only in-frame beta chains. Rows are unified per CDR3 protein, each entry keeping the most common DNA and genes. TCRdb's processing, not the authors', yielded these V and J calls. This sample has hundreds of thousands of distinct CDR3 sequences in its table, and about a fifth of those were observed once. The ten largest clones take up around 6.9% of the sample.

General conclusions and limits of the study: No statistical method was used to predetermine the sample size, and group allocation was not hidden from the investigators. Among expanded thyroid clonotypes with frequency above 0.001, most also showed up in blood, which suggests that blood repertoires may reflect the thyroid immune response. In validation, the model predicted ophthalmopathy progression with 55% to 71% sensitivity and approximately 72% specificity; some 13 predicted patients were CT-confirmed with GO in a median of around 6.5 months. In cross-validation, the 13-signature model distinguished ophthalmopathy from stable hyperthyroidism with approximately 88% sensitivity and around 81% specificity, and in the test set the corresponding values were around 78% and 73%.

Input material: peripheral blood. The receptor comes from a young woman with stable Graves' hyperthyroidism. Some clones in this sample may be carry-over from other donors' samples. Donor details come from another sample of the same person, matched by shared clones.

The CDR3 protein is CAWSVNRDGYTF. The DNA is as follows: TGTGCCTGGAGTGTAAATCGTGATGGCTACACCTTC. Recombination linked TRBV30 to TRBJ1-2, with no D gene named confidently. Inclusive of the bounding cysteine and phenylalanine, the CDR3 is 12 residues long. Here the CDR3 DNA is all that survives: 36 bases in frame from base 1. V loses 0 bases of germline sequence and J loses 6 bases, and the interval between the two ends is 8 bases. From the germline V gene (reference sequence), CDR1 is GTSNPN and CDR2 is SVGIG.